The 14 T cell receptor beta chains below were found in one sample sequenced in a study of metastatic and nonmetastatic thyroid tumors. No patient received treatment before thyroid surgery. TCRdb re-called clones from the PCR reads using MiXCR. The table includes 15,000 to 20,000 clones, just over 30% detected once. Sequenced input: blood. The receptors stem from a female donor with papillary thyroid cancer or a benign thyroid nodule (not recorded which). Some clones in this sample may be carry-over from other donors' samples.

On this clone: The DNA is omitted, as the CDR3 cannot be located on it reliably, and the CDR3 follows TCRdb's listing. This chain uses TRBV5-1 with TRBJ2-1; the tabulated D call, TRBD1, remains unverified against the DNA. Looked up from germline, CDR1 is SGHRS and CDR2 is YFSETQ. The CDR3 adds up to 19 amino acids, both ends counted. This CDR3 is CASRDRLEGGYTFDNEQFF.

By its share, this clone is medium-sized. The chain joins TRBV28 to TRBJ1-2, with 10 bases identical to TRBD1. The CDR3 runs to 14 residues. J lost 8 bases, V lost 5 bases, and 8 bases had no gene match. Germline CDR1 reads MDHEN; CDR2 reads SYDVKM. The CDR3 DNA sequence: TGTGCCAGCAGTGCACCGACAGGGGGCGAAGGCTACACCTTC. Translation: CASSAPTGGEGYTF.

This clone came up a few times. Possible read error: a much larger clone is one base away. The genes are TRBV2 and TRBJ2-5; 11 positions agree with TRBD2. V lost 6 bases, J lost 5 bases, and 11 bases stayed unmatched. The length of the CDR3 is 16 residues. In germline, CDR1 is SNHLY, CDR2 FYNNEI. DNA of the CDR3: TGTGCCAGCAGGGGGGGACTAGCGGTGGGTCACGAGACCCAGTACTTC. Its translation: CASRGGLAVGHETQYF. Full variable domain (rest looked up from reference TRBV2 and TRBJ2-5): EPEVTQTPSHQVTQMGQEVILRCVPISNHLYFYWYRQILGQKVEFLVSFYNNEISEKSEIFDDQFSVERPDGSNFTLKIRSTKLEDSAMYFCASRGGLAVGHETQYFGPGTRLLVL.

The chain joins TRBV28 to TRBJ1-2; TRBD1 might be the D (6 bases). The CDR3 consists of 14 residues. Looked up from germline, CDR1 is MDHEN and CDR2 is SYDVKM. The V end lost 6 bases, the J end lost 4 bases, and 15 bases lay between the germline ends. This chain's CDR3 is CASRGAGRFYGYTF. The CDR3 DNA reads TGTGCCAGCAGGGGGGCAGGAAGATTCTATGGCTACACCTTC.

This clone is deemed medium-sized. V gene TRBV27 combines with J gene TRBJ2-7, with a weak D call TRBD1 (6 bases). Looked up from germline, CDR1 is MNHEY and CDR2 is SMNVEV (reference sequence). This CDR3 is built from 15 residues. V lost 4 bases and J 2 bases, leaving 15 bases between the germline ends. The CDR3, as DNA: TGTGCCAGCAGTTATAACGGACAGATGGCCTACGAGCAGTACTTC. The encoded protein is CASSYNGQMAYEQYF.

This clone was counted a single time. An end of the junction does not agree with germline; a read error may underlie this. The chain has TRBV7-2 and TRBJ2-5; TRBD2 matches at 7 bases. The CDR3 is 15 residues long. Germline loops: CDR1 SGHTA, CDR2 FQGNSA. The CDR3 DNA reads as TGTGCCAGCAGCCCTGGGGGGGATCTTCAAGAGACCAAGTACTTC. It translates to CASSPGGDLQETKYF.

This clone was found many times. The chain couples TRBV7-9 to TRBJ2-2, with TRBD1 identical over 7 bases. Germline V gene sequence: CDR1 SEHNR, CDR2 FQNEAQ (reference sequence). V was clipped by 1 base and J by 3 bases; unmatched bases: 11. The CDR3 sequence is 18 residues long. CDR3 loop: CASSLVPGGWVDTGELFF. The CDR3 DNA sequence: TGTGCCAGCAGCTTAGTTCCAGGGGGATGGGTCGACACCGGGGAGCTGTTTTTT.

CDR3 nucleotide sequence: TGTGCCAGCACGAGCCAACGCGGCTTCTCCTACAATGAGCAGTTCTTC. Translated: CASTSQRGFSYNEQFF. V gene TRBV6-1 combines with J gene TRBJ2-1; no clear D. V dropped 7 bases and J dropped 0 bases, with 16 bases sitting between them. The CDR3 totals 16 residues. CDR1 and CDR2 (germline): MNHNS, SASEGT.

The rearrangement uses TRBV7-9 and TRBJ1-2; D gene uncertain. CDR3 length equals 11 residues. Trimming removed 4 bases from V and 10 bases from J, with 10 bases in between. The germline gives CDR1 SEHNR, CDR2 FQNEAQ (reference sequence). CDR3 loop: CASSYWYFYTF. CDR3 nucleotide sequence: TGTGCCAGCAGCTACTGGTATTTCTACACCTTC.

This clone was counted a single time. The CDR3 sequence is CASSSGTGRDDTQYF. In DNA, the CDR3 is TGCGCCAGCAGCTCGGGGACCGGGAGGGATGATACGCAGTATTTT. This chain joins TRBV5-1 and TRBJ2-3; the match to TRBD2 covers 8 bases. The trim removed 3 bases at V and 6 bases at J, leaving 9 bases unmatched. Germline loops: CDR1 SGHRS, CDR2 YFSETQ. The CDR3 spans 15 residues. Combining the CDR3 with reference TRBV5-1 and TRBJ2-3 gives the whole variable domain KAGVTQTPRYLIKTRGQQVTLSCSPISGHRSVSWYQQTPGQGLQFLFEYFSETQRNKGNFPGRFSGRQFSNSRSEMNVSTLELGDSALYLCASSSGTGRDDTQYFGPGTRLTVL.

This clone is medium-sized in the sample. This sequence joins TRBV2 and TRBJ2-1; no clear D. Germline V CDR1 and CDR2: SNHLY, FYNNEI. The CDR3 extends over 15 amino acids. Trimming removed 2 bases from V and 2 bases from J, with 10 bases in between. CDR3 DNA sequence: TGTGCCAGCAGTGAAATGGCAGGAGCCTACAATGAGCAGTTCTTC. It yields the protein CASSEMAGAYNEQFF.

This clone is medium-sized. The chain joins TRBV6-1 to TRBJ1-3, with 7 bases that match TRBD1. Trimming at V came to 10 bases and at J to 0 bases, leaving 3 bases not matched to a gene. The germline V gene has CDR1 MNHNS and CDR2 SASEGT. The CDR3 spans 13 residues. CDR3 region: CATTGASGNTIYF. The CDR3 DNA is TGTGCCACCACAGGGGCCTCTGGAAACACCATATATTTT.

By share of the sample, this clone is medium-sized. This chain uses TRBV6-5 with TRBJ2-7; D gene unclear. This CDR3 has 11 residues. Between the trimmed V and J ends, which lost 2 bases and 7 bases, there was a span of 6 bases. CDR1 and CDR2 (germline): MNHEY, SVGAGI. The CDR3: CASSYGQEQYF. The CDR3 bases are TGTGCCAGCAGTTACGGGCAAGAGCAGTACTTC.

This clone was counted between two and nine times. Germline and junction disagree at one end, which may indicate a read error. The V call is TRBV27, the J call TRBJ2-7; TRBD1 agrees at 7 bases. Germline lookup yields CDR1 MNHEY and CDR2 SMNVEV (reference sequence). The CDR3 is made up of 12 amino acids. This CDR3 is CVSSTGQVRQYF. CDR3 DNA: TGTGTCAGCAGCACTGGACAGGTCAGGCAGTACTTC.